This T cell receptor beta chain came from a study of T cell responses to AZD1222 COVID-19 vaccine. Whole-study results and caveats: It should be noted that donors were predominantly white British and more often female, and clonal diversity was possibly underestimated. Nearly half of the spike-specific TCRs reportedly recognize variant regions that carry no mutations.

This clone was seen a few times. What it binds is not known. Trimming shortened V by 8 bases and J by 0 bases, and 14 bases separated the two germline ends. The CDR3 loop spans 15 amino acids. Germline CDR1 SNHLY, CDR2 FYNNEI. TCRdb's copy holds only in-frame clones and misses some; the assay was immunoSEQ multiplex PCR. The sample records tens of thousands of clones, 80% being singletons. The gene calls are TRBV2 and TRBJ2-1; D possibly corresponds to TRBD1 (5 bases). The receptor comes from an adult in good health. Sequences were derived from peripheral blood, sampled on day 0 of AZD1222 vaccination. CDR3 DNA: TGTGCCAGCCAGACAGAGAAGAGCTCCTACAATGAGCAGTTCTTC. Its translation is CASQTEKSSYNEQFF.